There are many counts of the clone carrying this TCR beta chain. The sample is drawn from a study of human T cells and chemical hapten exposure. Turning to the study itself: Patients got weekly scalp diphenylcyclopropenone doses over the approximately 24-week study. Per-sample TCR yield variability stemmed mainly from small pooled library volume differences.

Time point in this sample: patch test 3, about 24 weeks after DPC sensitization. Treatment given: therapeutic diphenylcyclopropenone sensitization with weekly scalp DPC. Total RNA came from unfractionated whole blood. Germline values: CDR1 MDHEN, CDR2 SYDVKM. The CDR3 is made up of 16 amino acids. V was cut by 7 bases and J by 0 bases, with 16 bases left in between. A single record per CDR3 protein comes from TCRdb applying MiXCR to the RACE reads. The sample consists of 30,000 to 40,000 distinct CDR3 sequences, around a tenth of them appearing once. The sequence was obtained from a man between 45 and 60 years old with alopecia areata. Some clones in this sample may be carry-over from other donors' samples. Sequenced here: whole blood, sampled in connection with sensitization to the hapten diphenylcyclopropenone (DPC). The V call is TRBV28, the J call TRBJ2-1; maybe TRBD1 (6 bases). The chain's CDR3 is CASIPGHTDSYNEQFF. The CDR3 nucleotides are TGTGCCAGCATCCCGGGACACACAGACTCCTACAATGAGCAGTTCTTC.